This T cell receptor beta chain is drawn from a study of blood T cell repertoires in COVID-19. Study context: COVID-19 samples collected from the United States, Italy and Spain covered acute and convalescent phases.

The table came from immunoSEQ multiplex PCR; TCRdb's copy has only in-frame clones and leaves some out. The table shows 70,000 to 95,000 clones, with more than 80% occurring only once. The V gene lost 5 bases and the J gene lost 0 bases, with 7 bases spanning the gap. The CDR3 is 12 amino acids. Germline values: CDR1 SQVTM, CDR2 ANQGSEA. The receptor was derived from a human donor in a cohort sampled during active COVID-19. The sample taken for sequencing was peripheral blood. The V and J genes are TRBV29-1 and TRBJ1-1; D is ambiguous. The CDR3 DNA sequence: TGCAGCGTTCAAAAGCTGAACACTGAAGCTTTCTTT. Protein: CSVQKLNTEAFF.